This T cell receptor beta chain was recovered during a study of blood T cell repertoires in COVID-19. As originally analysed: From reference gene primer amplification, estimates of nucleated cell counts were derived. Assay used: immunoSEQ multiplex PCR; TCRdb lists only in-frame clones, some missing. The D gene and trimming were derived from the DNA, and the V and J assignments and clone size from that table. This sample has 150,000 or so clones, with almost 85% found just once. Trimming cost V 7 bases and J 3 bases; bases outside gene matches: 7. The CDR3 extends over 14 amino acids. The germline gives CDR1 SGHTA, CDR2 FQGNSA.

The clonotype was recovered from a man in his late teens or twenties with active or convalescent COVID-19. The V and J genes are TRBV7-2 and TRBJ2-5; 8 bases align to TRBD1. Sequenced material: peripheral blood. The CDR3 loop reads CASICRGPKETQYF. The CDR3 DNA reads as TGTGCCAGCATATGCAGGGGGCCCAAAGAGACCCAGTACTTC.